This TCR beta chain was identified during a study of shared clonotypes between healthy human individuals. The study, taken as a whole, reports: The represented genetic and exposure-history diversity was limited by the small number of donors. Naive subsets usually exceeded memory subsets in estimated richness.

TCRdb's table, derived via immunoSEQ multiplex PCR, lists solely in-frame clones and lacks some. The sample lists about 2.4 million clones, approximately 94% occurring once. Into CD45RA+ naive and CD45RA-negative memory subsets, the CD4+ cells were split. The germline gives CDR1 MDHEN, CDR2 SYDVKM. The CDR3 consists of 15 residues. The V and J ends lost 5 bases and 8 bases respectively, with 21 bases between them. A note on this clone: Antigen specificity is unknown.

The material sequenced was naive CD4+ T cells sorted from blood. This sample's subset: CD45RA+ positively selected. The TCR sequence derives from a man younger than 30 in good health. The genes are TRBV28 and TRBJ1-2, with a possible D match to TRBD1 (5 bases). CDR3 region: CASSGTGRWLGGYTF. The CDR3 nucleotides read TGTGCCAGCAGTGGCACGGGACGGTGGCTGGGCGGCTACACCTTC.